The 16 T cell receptor beta chains in this list originate from one sample, sequenced in a study of early T cells in non-severe SARS-CoV-2 infection. TCRdb itself ran the 5' RACE reads through MiXCR, one entry per CDR3 protein. The top ten clones hold about 4.4% of a sample with 50,000 to 60,000 distinct CDR3 sequences, about 10% of them seen once. Source material: whole blood. These receptors were collected from an adult who was a healthcare worker with PCR-confirmed SARS-CoV-2 infection or an uninfected control (not recorded which).

This clonotype was counted a few times. The chain links TRBV18 to TRBJ1-1; tentative D call: TRBD1 (5 bases). CDR3 length: 14 residues. Looked up from germline, CDR1 is KGHSH and CDR2 is LQKENI. Trimming removed 3 bases from V and 0 bases from J, with 8 bases in between. CDR3 region: CASSPTAMNTEAFF. CDR3 in DNA: TGTGCCAGCTCACCGACAGCCATGAACACTGAAGCTTTCTTT.

The genes are TRBV7-2 and TRBJ1-2; D unclear. Germline lookup yields CDR1 SGHTA and CDR2 FQGNSA. The CDR3 consists of 13 residues. With 0 bases removed from V and 3 bases from J, the gap between germline ends came to 5 bases. The CDR3 region is CASSLALDYGYTF. The CDR3, as DNA: TGTGCCAGCAGCTTAGCGCTAGACTATGGCTACACCTTC. Full variable domain (remainder filled in from reference TRBV7-2 and TRBJ1-2): GAGVSQSPSNKVTEKGKDVELRCDPISGHTALYWYRQSLGQGLEFLIYFQGNSAPDKSGLPSDRFSAERTGGSVSTLTIQRTQQEDSAVYLCASSLALDYGYTFGSGTRLTVV.

The sample holds a few counts of this clonotype. The V gene is TRBV11-3, the J gene TRBJ2-7; maybe TRBD2 (6 bases). With 10 bases removed from V and 0 bases from J, the gap between germline ends came to 13 bases. CDR3 size: 13 residues. Germline loops: CDR1 SGHNT, CDR2 YENEEA. CDR3 DNA sequence: TGTGCCACCGGAGGGGATAGCTCCTACGAGCAGTACTTC. Translating gives CATGGDSSYEQYF.

The rearrangement uses TRBV2 and TRBJ2-7, with 8 bases lining up with TRBD1. CDR3 length: 14 residues. V shed 4 bases and J 5 bases; nucleotides not matched to a gene: 7. Germline CDR1 and CDR2: SNHLY and FYNNEI. The CDR3 sequence is CASSVRQGIDEQYF. The CDR3 region has the DNA TGTGCCAGCAGTGTGCGACAGGGGATCGACGAGCAGTACTTC.

The J gene is TRBJ2-7, the V gene TRBV7-9; D is possibly TRBD1 (6 bases). The CDR3 extends over 15 amino acids. V lost 5 bases and J 2 bases, leaving 16 bases between the germline ends. Germline V gene sequence: CDR1 SEHNR, CDR2 FQNEAQ (reference sequence). CDR3 nucleotides: TGTGCCAGCAGCGACCCGGGCAGGGGACCCTACGAGCAGTACTTC. Residues: CASSDPGRGPYEQYF.

The chain joins TRBV9 to TRBJ2-5; TRBD2 agrees at 13 bases. Germline V gives CDR1 SGDLS, CDR2 YYNGEE. This CDR3 comprises 16 residues. Trimming at V came to 2 bases and at J to 3 bases, leaving 4 bases not matched to a gene. CDR3 bases: TGTGCCAGCAGCGTCTTTGGACTAGCGGGGGAAGAGACCCAGTACTTC. The encoded protein is CASSVFGLAGEETQYF.

This clonotype was observed a handful of times. J is TRBJ1-1 and V is TRBV28, with 7 bases lining up with TRBD1. V lost 6 bases and J lost 0; bases outside the gene matches: 10. This CDR3 has 16 amino acids. The germline V gene has CDR1 MDHEN and CDR2 SYDVKM. CDR3 sequence reads: CASSLPTGNMNTEAFF. CDR3 coding DNA: TGTGCCAGCAGCTTACCGACAGGGAACATGAACACTGAAGCTTTCTTT.

This clonotype was found many times. The V call is TRBV27, the J call TRBJ2-1; 7 bases are a match to TRBD1. J gave up 8 bases and V 4 bases, and 11 bases lay outside the gene matches. Germline V lookup: CDR1 MNHEY, CDR2 SMNVEV (reference sequence). The CDR3 sequence is 15 residues long. CDR3 loop: CASSSPPPGGYEQFF. CDR3 DNA sequence: TGTGCCAGCAGTTCCCCACCTCCAGGGGGTTATGAGCAGTTCTTC.

V and J are TRBV7-2 and TRBJ2-7; unclear D gene. There are 14 residues in the CDR3. V dropped 5 bases and J dropped 2 bases, with 13 bases sitting between them. CDR1 SGHTA and CDR2 FQGNSA come from the germline V gene. DNA of the CDR3: TGTGCCAGCAGCCGCGACCGGGTTGCCTACGAGCAGTACTTC. This encodes CASSRDRVAYEQYF.

The chain has TRBV29-1 and TRBJ2-3; D uncertain. There are 15 residues in the CDR3. Looked up from germline, CDR1 is SQVTM and CDR2 is ANQGSEA. Trimming took off 1 base at V and 2 bases at J, with 13 bases between the two ends. For the CDR3, the DNA is TGCAGCGTTGAAGCTCAACACCAGATCACAGATACGCAGTATTTT. It codes for CSVEAQHQITDTQYF.

A note on this clonotype: Its ends do not fully match the called genes, so a read error is possible. This chain joins TRBV7-2 and TRBJ2-3; 14 bases agree with TRBD2. The CDR3 has 17 amino acids. Germline loops: CDR1 SGHTA, CDR2 FQGNSA. CDR3 sequence (DNA): TGTGCCAGCAGCTTTAGCGGGACTAGCGGGAGTACAGATACGCATTATTTT. This translates into CASSFSGTSGSTDTHYF.

A few counts support this clonotype. The V call is TRBV14, the J call TRBJ2-7, with a weak D call TRBD2 (6 bases). There are 14 residues in the CDR3. Germline V gives CDR1 SGHDN, CDR2 FVKESK. Between the trimmed V and J ends, which lost 3 bases and 7 bases, there was a span of 16 bases. CDR3 sequence: CASSHSGGPEEQYF. CDR3 bases: TGTGCCAGCAGCCATAGCGGAGGCCCTGAGGAGCAGTACTTC.

This chain joins TRBV20-1 and TRBJ2-3; 9 bases fit TRBD2. There are 14 residues in the CDR3. Germline V gene lookup returns CDR1 DFQATT and CDR2 SNEGSKA (reference sequence). J gave up 4 bases and V 3 bases, and 5 bases lay outside the gene matches. The CDR3 protein is CSARRSGSADTQYF. CDR3 nucleotide sequence: TGCAGTGCTAGGCGTAGCGGGAGTGCAGATACGCAGTATTTT.

The V and J genes are TRBV10-3 and TRBJ2-3; no clear D. Germline V lookup: CDR1 ENHRY, CDR2 SYGVKD. This CDR3 comprises 14 residues. The V end lost 0 bases, the J end lost 7 bases, and 11 bases lay between the germline ends. As DNA, the CDR3 is TGTGCCATCAGTGAGTCTACACGGGTTAATACGCAGTATTTT. Translated, it gives CAISESTRVNTQYF.

This clonotype has more than one count but fewer than ten. The genes are TRBV14 and TRBJ1-1; 9 nucleotides align to TRBD1. Germline CDR1 and CDR2: SGHDN and FVKESK. CDR3 size: 13 residues. Trimming cost V 3 bases and J 4 bases; bases outside gene matches: 0. CDR3 DNA sequence: TGTGCCAGCAGCCAGGGACAGGGCACTGAAGCTTTCTTT. Its protein is CASSQGQGTEAFF. Looking up the rest from reference TRBV14 and TRBJ1-1 gives the full variable domain: EAGVTQFPSHSVIEKGQTVTLRCDPISGHDNLYWYRRVMGKEIKFLLHFVKESKQDESGMPNNRFLAERTGGTYSTLKVQPAELEDSGVYFCASSQGQGTEAFFGQGTRLTVV.

This clonotype was counted many times. The chain joins TRBV6-2 or TRBV6-3 to TRBJ1-1, with D possibly matching TRBD1 (6 bases). V shed 6 bases and J shed 0 bases, with 14 bases lying between them. The CDR3 extends over 15 amino acids. The V gene's germline CDR1 is MNHEY and CDR2 SVGEGT. In DNA, the CDR3 is TGTGCCAGCAGCCAGAGAACAGGGTTGAACACTGAAGCTTTCTTT. As protein: CASSQRTGLNTEAFF.